This TCR beta chain was obtained from a study of blood T cell repertoires in COVID-19. Across the study: Sources were T cells, B-cell-depleted T cells, or PBMCs; the material itself was cDNA or gDNA.

Produced via immunoSEQ multiplex PCR; TCRdb's table is partial and in-frame only. The table lists under 250,000 clones, 85% of them singletons. This CDR3 is 11 amino acids long. In germline, CDR1 is LNHDA, CDR2 SQIVND (reference sequence). V lost 6 bases to trimming and J lost 8 bases, with 10 bases between them. This clone occurred once. This chain uses TRBV19 with TRBJ1-1, with no clear D. This TCR was sampled from a woman in her fifties or sixties with active or convalescent COVID-19. Sequencing input: peripheral blood. The CDR3 reads CASRGSREAFF. The CDR3 DNA reads as TGTGCCAGTAGGGGGAGCCGGGAAGCTTTCTTT.